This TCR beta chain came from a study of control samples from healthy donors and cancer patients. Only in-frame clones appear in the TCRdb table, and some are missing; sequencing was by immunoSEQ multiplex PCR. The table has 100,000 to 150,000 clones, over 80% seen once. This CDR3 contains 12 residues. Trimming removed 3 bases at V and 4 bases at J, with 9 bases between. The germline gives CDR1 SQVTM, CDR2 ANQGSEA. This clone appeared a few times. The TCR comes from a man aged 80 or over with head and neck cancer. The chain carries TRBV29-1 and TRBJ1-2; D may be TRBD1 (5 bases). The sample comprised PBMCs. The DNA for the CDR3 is TGCAGCGTTGATGCCGGGGGCTATGGCTACACCTTC. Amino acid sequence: CSVDAGGYGYTF.